The source of this TCR beta chain is a study of blood T cell repertoires in COVID-19. The participants were between roughly 18 and 100 years old and came from fewer than 25 US areas. Recovery meant two consecutive negative NP/OP PCR tests, professional clearance, or resolved symptoms. Per the original methods: Estimated nucleated cell counts came from reference gene primer amplification. Libraries were prepared by immunoSEQ multiplex PCR; TCRdb keeps only in-frame clonotypes and omits some of them. V, J and clone size reflect that table, while D and trimming were determined from the DNA. Of 150,000 to 200,000 clones in the sample, approximately 87% are singletons; the top ten hold about 6.6%. Trimming took 7 bases from V and 5 from J; bases not matched to a gene: 15. Germline V CDR1 and CDR2: PRHDT, FYEKMQ (reference sequence). This CDR3 comprises 17 residues.

This sequence originates from a woman aged 50 to 60 who had recovered from COVID-19. V usage is TRBV13 and J usage is TRBJ2-2; 8 positions match TRBD2. Specimen: PBMCs or T cells enriched from blood (not recorded which). CDR3 in DNA: TGTGCCAGCACAGTAAGAGCACGGGGGGGCTATACCGGGGAGCTGTTTTTT. Amino acids: CASTVRARGGYTGELFF.